The clone carrying this TCR beta chain occurred a few times. Its antigen is as yet unknown. This CDR3 contains 15 residues. V lost 1 base and J lost 5; bases outside the gene matches: 6. Germline V gene sequence: CDR1 DFQATT, CDR2 SNEGSKA (reference sequence). This sample was included in a study of human T cells and chemical hapten exposure. Looking at the study overall: 2% DPC applied to an approximately 2 cm by approximately 2 cm arm area sensitized donors.

Whole-study findings and limits: Expanded TCR counts at PT1 were positively correlated with the patch test score.

The study used a library that attached unique molecular identifiers to individual cDNA molecules. One entry per CDR3 protein, called by TCRdb with MiXCR from the RACE reads. The sample contains 120,000 to 150,000 distinct CDR3 sequences, approximately 12% of which appear only once. Sample time point: patch test 2, 6 weeks after DPC sensitization. The sample's treatment: therapeutic diphenylcyclopropenone sensitization with weekly scalp DPC. Phlebotomy was performed prior to application of every patch test. The chain carries TRBV20-1 and TRBJ2-3; 10 positions agree with TRBD2. The sample in question was whole blood, obtained in connection with sensitization to the hapten diphenylcyclopropenone (DPC). The clonotype comes from a woman in her fifties or sixties with alopecia areata. Some clones in this sample may be carry-over from other donors' samples. The CDR3 DNA reads as TGCAGTGCTAGAGGGGCCCTAGCGGGAGTAGATACGCAGTATTTT. Encoded protein: CSARGALAGVDTQYF.